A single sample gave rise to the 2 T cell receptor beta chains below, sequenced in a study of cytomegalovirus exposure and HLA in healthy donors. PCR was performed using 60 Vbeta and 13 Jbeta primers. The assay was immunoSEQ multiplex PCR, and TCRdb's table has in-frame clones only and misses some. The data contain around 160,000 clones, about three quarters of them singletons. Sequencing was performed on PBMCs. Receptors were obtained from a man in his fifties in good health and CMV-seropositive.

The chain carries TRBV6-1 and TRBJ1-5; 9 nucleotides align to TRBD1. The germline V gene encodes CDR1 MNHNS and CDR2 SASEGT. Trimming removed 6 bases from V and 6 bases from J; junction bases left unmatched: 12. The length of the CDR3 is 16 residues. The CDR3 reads CASREIWDRVSQPQHF. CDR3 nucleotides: TGTGCCAGCAGGGAAATTTGGGACAGGGTTTCTCAGCCCCAGCATTTT.

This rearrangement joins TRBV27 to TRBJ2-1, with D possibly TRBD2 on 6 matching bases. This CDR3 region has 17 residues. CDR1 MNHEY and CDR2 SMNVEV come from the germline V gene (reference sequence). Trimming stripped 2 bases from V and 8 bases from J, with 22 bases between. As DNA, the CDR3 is TGTGCCAGCAGTTTAGGACCTAGCGACTCCCCGGTCCATGAGCAGTTCTTC. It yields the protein CASSLGPSDSPVHEQFF.